The TCR beta chain under discussion was sequenced for a study of blood T cell repertoires in COVID-19. TCRdb's table, derived via immunoSEQ multiplex PCR, lists solely in-frame clones and lacks some. Among about 300,000 clones listed, around nine tenths were seen once. Per germline, CDR1 SGHDT and CDR2 YYEEEE. The CDR3 sequence is 15 residues long. V was pared by 4 bases and J by 2 bases, with 15 bases between. The sequence came from an older man with acute or convalescent COVID-19. The specimen was peripheral blood. V usage is TRBV5-6 and J usage is TRBJ1-1; D is uncertain. CDR3 in amino acids: CASSRSSYLNTEAFF. In DNA form, the CDR3 reads TGTGCCAGCAGCCGGTCGAGTTACCTTAACACTGAAGCTTTCTTT.